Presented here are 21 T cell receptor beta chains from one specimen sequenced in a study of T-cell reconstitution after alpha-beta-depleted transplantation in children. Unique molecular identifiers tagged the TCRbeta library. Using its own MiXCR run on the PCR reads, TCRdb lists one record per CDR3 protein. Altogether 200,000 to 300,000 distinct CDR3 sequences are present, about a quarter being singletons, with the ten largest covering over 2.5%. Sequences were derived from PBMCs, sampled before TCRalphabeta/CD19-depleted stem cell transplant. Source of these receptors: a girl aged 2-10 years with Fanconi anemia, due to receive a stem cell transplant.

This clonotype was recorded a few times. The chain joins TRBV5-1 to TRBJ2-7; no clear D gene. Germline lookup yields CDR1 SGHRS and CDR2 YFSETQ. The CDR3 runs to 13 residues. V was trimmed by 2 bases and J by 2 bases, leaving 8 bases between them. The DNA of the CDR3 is TGCGCCAGCAGCTTTAGGTCAGCCTACGAGCAGTACTTC. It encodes CASSFRSAYEQYF.

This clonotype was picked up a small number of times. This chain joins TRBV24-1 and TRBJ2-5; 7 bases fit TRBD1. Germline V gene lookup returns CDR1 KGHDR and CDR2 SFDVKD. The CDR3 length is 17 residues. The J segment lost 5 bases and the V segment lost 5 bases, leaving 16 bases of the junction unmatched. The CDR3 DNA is TGTGCCACCAGTGGGGCCCGGGACAGTGAGGGTTGGGAGACCCAGTACTTC. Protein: CATSGARDSEGWETQYF.

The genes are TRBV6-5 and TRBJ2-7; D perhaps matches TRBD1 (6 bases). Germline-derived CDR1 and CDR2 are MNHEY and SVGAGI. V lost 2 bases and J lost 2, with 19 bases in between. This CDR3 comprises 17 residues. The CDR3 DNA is TGTGCCAGCAGTTACGCTACCAGGGGATACTCAACCTACGAGCAGTACTTC. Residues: CASSYATRGYSTYEQYF.

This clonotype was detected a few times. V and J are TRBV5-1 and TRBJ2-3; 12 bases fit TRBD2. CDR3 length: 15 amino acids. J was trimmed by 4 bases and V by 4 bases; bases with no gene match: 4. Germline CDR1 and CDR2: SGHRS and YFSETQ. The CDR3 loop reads CASSMLAGGPDTQYF. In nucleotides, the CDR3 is TGCGCCAGCAGCATGCTAGCGGGAGGGCCAGATACGCAGTATTTT.

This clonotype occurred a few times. The CDR3 nucleotides are TGTGCCAGCAGTGAGACAGTAAGGGGAATCGTCCCATACGAGCAGTACTTC. Amino acids: CASSETVRGIVPYEQYF. The chain joins TRBV25-1 to TRBJ2-7; D is perhaps TRBD1 (5 bases). Trimming cost V 3 bases and J 4 bases, with 22 bases left between them. This CDR3 is 17 amino acids long. CDR1 is MGHDK and CDR2 is SYGVNS in the germline V gene.

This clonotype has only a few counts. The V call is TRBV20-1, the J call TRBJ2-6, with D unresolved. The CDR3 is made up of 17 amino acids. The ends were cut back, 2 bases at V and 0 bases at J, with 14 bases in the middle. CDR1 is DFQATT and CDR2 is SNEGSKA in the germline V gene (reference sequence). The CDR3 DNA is TGCAGTGCTAGACTCAAGCTATGTCTCTCTGGGGCCAACGTCCTGACTTTC. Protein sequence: CSARLKLCLSGANVLTF.

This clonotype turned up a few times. CDR3 sequence: CASSLDPAGVYNEQFF. The CDR3 DNA reads TGCGCCAGCAGCTTGGATCCCGCGGGAGTCTACAATGAGCAGTTCTTC. The chain is built from TRBV5-1 and TRBJ2-1; 7 bases are a match to TRBD2. CDR3 length: 16 residues. V gave up 0 bases and J gave up 3 bases; unmatched junction bases: 6. The germline CDR1 and CDR2 sequences are SGHRS and YFSETQ.

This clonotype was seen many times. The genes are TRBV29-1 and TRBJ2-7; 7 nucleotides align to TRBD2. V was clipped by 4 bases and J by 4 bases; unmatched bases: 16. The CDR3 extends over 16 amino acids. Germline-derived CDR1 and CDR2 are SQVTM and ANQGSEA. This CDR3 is CSVAGGEGQAGYEQYF. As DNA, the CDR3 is TGCAGCGTTGCAGGAGGGGAGGGCCAGGCAGGGTACGAGCAGTACTTC.

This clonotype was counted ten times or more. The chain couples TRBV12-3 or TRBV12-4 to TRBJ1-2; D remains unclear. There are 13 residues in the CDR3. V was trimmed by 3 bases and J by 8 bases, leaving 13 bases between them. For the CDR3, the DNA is TGTGCCAGCAGTTTGGGCCTCATTGAGGGCTACACCTTC. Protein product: CASSLGLIEGYTF.

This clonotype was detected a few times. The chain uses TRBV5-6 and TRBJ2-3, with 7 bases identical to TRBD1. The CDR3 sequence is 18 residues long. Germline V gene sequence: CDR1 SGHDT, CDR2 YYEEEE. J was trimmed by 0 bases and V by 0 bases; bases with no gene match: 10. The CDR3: CASSLGSGTAPSTDTQYF. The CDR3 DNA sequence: TGTGCCAGCAGCTTGGGATCCGGGACAGCCCCTAGCACAGATACGCAGTATTTT.

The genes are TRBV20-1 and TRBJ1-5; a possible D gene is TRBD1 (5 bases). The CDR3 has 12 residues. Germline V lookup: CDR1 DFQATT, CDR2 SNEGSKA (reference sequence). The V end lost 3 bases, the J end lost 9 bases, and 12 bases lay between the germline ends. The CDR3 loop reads CSASPGTTPQHF. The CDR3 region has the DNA TGCAGTGCTAGTCCGGGGACTACGCCCCAGCATTTT.

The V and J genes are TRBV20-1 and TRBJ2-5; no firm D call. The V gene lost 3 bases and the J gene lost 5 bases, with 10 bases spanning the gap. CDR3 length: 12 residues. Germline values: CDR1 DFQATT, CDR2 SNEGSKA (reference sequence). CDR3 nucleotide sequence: TGCAGTGCTAGTTTGTTTCGGGAGACCCAGTACTTC. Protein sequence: CSASLFRETQYF.

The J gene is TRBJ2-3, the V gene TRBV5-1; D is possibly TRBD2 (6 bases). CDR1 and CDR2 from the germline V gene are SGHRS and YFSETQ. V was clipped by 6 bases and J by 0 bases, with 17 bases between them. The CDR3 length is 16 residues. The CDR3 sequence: CASIPVSGISTDTQYF. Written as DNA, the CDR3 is TGCGCCAGCATCCCCGTTAGCGGAATTAGCACAGATACGCAGTATTTT.

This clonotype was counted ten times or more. CDR3 DNA: TGTGCCACCAGCAGAGAGGGACTACAAGAGACCCAGTACTTC. It codes for CATSREGLQETQYF. The chain is built from TRBV15 and TRBJ2-5; 7 bases match TRBD2. The V and J ends lost 0 bases and 2 bases, in that order; junction bases with no gene match: 0. The CDR3 extends over 14 amino acids. In germline, CDR1 is LNHNV, CDR2 YYDKDF (reference sequence).

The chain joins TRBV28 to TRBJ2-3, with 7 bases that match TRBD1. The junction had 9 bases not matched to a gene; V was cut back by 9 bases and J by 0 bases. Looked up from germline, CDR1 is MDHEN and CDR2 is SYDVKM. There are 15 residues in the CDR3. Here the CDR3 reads CASRVTGLSTDTQYF. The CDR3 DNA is TGTGCCAGTCGTGTGACAGGGTTGAGCACAGATACGCAGTATTTT.

Here the CDR3 reads CASSVAGNQPQHF. The CDR3 DNA sequence: TGTGCCAGCAGCGTAGCCGGGAATCAGCCCCAGCATTTT. This chain uses TRBV9 with TRBJ1-5; D is unclear. Germline V gene lookup returns CDR1 SGDLS and CDR2 YYNGEE. V lost 0 bases to trimming and J lost 4 bases, with 5 bases between them. The CDR3 covers 13 residues.

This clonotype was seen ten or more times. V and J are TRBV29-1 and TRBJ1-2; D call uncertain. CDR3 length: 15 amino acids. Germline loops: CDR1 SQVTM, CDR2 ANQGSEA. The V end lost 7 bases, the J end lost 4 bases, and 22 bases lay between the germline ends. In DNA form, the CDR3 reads TGCAGCGGAGGTGACACCAGTACTCATCTCTATGGCTACACCTTC. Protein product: CSGGDTSTHLYGYTF. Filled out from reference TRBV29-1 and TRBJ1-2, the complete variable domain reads SAVISQKPSRDICQRGTSLTIQCQVDSQVTMMFWYRQQPGQSLTLIATANQGSEATYESGFVIDKFPISRPNLTFSTLTVSNMSPEDSSIYLCSGGDTSTHLYGYTFGSGTRLTVV.

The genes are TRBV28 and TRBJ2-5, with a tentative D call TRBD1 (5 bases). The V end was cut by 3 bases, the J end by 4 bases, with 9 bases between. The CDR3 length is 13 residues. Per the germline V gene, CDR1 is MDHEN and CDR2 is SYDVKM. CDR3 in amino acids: CASSFRDRETQYF. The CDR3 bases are TGTGCCAGCAGTTTTCGAGACAGAGAGACCCAGTACTTC.

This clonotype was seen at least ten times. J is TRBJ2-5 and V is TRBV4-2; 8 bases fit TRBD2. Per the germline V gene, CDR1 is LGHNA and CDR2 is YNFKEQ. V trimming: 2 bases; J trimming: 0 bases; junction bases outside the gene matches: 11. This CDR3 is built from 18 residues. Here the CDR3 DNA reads TGTGCCAGCAGCCAATACCGAGCGGGGGAGCTGTACCAAGAGACCCAGTACTTC. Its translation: CASSQYRAGELYQETQYF.

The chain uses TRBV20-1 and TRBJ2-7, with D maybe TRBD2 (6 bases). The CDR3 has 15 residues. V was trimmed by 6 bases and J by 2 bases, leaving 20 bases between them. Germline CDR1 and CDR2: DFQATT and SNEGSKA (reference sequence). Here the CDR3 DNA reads TGCAGTGCACCGAGCAGGACTACCGGTCCCTACGAGCAGTACTTC. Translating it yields CSAPSRTTGPYEQYF.

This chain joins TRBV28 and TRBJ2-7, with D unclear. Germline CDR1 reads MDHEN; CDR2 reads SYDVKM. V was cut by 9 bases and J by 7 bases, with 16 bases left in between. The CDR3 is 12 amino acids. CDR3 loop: CASTTFDFEQYF. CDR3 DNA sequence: TGTGCCAGTACTACTTTTGATTTTGAGCAGTACTTC. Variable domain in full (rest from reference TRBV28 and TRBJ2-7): DVKVTQSSRYLVKRTGEKVFLECVQDMDHENMFWYRQDPGLGLRLIYFSYDVKMKEKGDIPEGYSVSREKKERFSLILESASTNQTSMYLCASTTFDFEQYFGPGTRLTVT.